The T cell receptor (beta chain) described here comes from a study of T-cell memory formation after mild COVID-19. Study-wide context: Each donor largely had its own TCR clusters.

CDR1 MNHEY and CDR2 SVGEGT come from the germline V gene. This CDR3 contains 13 residues. V was shortened by 6 bases and J by 6 bases, with 14 bases between the two germline ends. TCRdb re-derived calls from the 5' RACE reads in MiXCR, one entry per CDR3 protein. The table lists some 200,000 distinct CDR3 sequences, over 9.5% of them singletons. This clonotype was found a few times. Its antigen remains unknown. The study's findings and limits: Researchers found some responding clones in pre-infection memory, a sign that cross-reactive memory joined. CD4/CD8 balance characterized clones contracting day 15 to 85, and CD4+ skew characterized later expanders. Researchers report contracting CD4+ clones mostly in CM and EM, with CD8+ clones in EMRA.

This clonotype originated in a man in his late teens or twenties who had mild COVID-19 (a few samples of this study predate the infection). Cell type and time point are not known. The chain links TRBV6-2 or TRBV6-3 to TRBJ1-2, with TRBD1 as a possible D gene (6 bases). The sequencing sample was made of PBMCs or a T cell subset sorted from them (not recorded which). Here the CDR3 reads CASRTNRDNGYTF. The CDR3 DNA reads TGTGCCAGCAGAACTAACAGGGACAATGGCTACACCTTC.